Shown below are 28 T cell receptor beta chains from a single sample sequenced in a study of T cells in Graves' hyperthyroidism and ophthalmopathy. TCR beta CDR3 regions were amplified from RNA. HTBI primers were employed in a first-round RT-PCR of the TCR CDR3. TCRdb reprocessed the multiplex PCR reads via MiXCR and lists one record per CDR3 protein. The sample has hundreds of thousands of distinct CDR3 sequences; around 13% are singletons. Sequenced material: blood. The receptor set was obtained from a young woman with Graves' hyperthyroidism.

The chain has TRBV20-1 and TRBJ1-5; D unclear. The CDR3 runs to 15 residues. Germline V gene sequence: CDR1 DFQATT, CDR2 SNEGSKA (reference sequence). Trimming pared 2 bases from V and 4 bases from J, leaving 15 bases between. CDR3 region: CSARNQAEQNQPQHF. Here the CDR3 DNA reads TGCAGTGCTAGAAATCAGGCGGAACAGAATCAGCCCCAGCATTTT.

This clonotype was counted at least ten times. The chain is built from TRBV28 and TRBJ2-3; no firm D call. From germline, CDR1 is MDHEN and CDR2 SYDVKM. V gave up 3 bases and J gave up 3 bases, with 13 bases separating them. The CDR3 is 15 residues long. The CDR3 DNA reads as TGTGCCAGCAGTTTCGACTCGCTCGGAACAGATACGCAGTATTTT. Protein sequence: CASSFDSLGTDTQYF.

The chain recombines TRBV7-2 with TRBJ2-5; 13 nucleotides line up with TRBD2. V dropped 7 bases and J dropped 5; count of bases not matched to a gene: 1. Germline V CDR1 and CDR2: SGHTA, FQGNSA. The length of the CDR3 is 13 residues. The CDR3 region is CASKLAGGETQYF. CDR3 DNA sequence: TGTGCCAGCAAACTAGCGGGAGGGGAGACCCAGTACTTC. Full variable domain (remainder filled in from reference TRBV7-2 and TRBJ2-5): GAGVSQSPSNKVTEKGKDVELRCDPISGHTALYWYRQSLGQGLEFLIYFQGNSAPDKSGLPSDRFSAERTGGSVSTLTIQRTQQEDSAVYLCASKLAGGETQYFGPGTRLLVL.

This clonotype was counted many times. The V call is TRBV24-1, the J call TRBJ1-6; D uncertain. CDR1 KGHDR and CDR2 SFDVKD come from the germline V gene. V dropped 3 bases and J dropped 9 bases, with 11 bases sitting between them. The CDR3 length is 14 residues. The CDR3, as DNA: TGTGCCACCAGTGATCCGATTGGGAGTTCACCCCTCCACTTT. It yields the protein CATSDPIGSSPLHF.

This clonotype was detected only a few times. The chain uses TRBV20-1 and TRBJ1-5; D unclear. This CDR3 has 17 amino acids. V lost 0 bases to trimming and J lost 2 bases, with 17 bases between them. CDR1 is DFQATT, CDR2 SNEGSKA, per germline (reference sequence). CDR3 region: CSARDLAAGRGNQPQHF. CDR3 DNA sequence: TGCAGTGCTAGAGATCTGGCAGCTGGTCGGGGCAATCAGCCCCAGCATTTT.

This clonotype showed up many times. V usage is TRBV6-2 or TRBV6-3 and J usage is TRBJ1-5, with D perhaps matching TRBD1 (5 bases). V gave up 4 bases and J gave up 4 bases, with 20 bases separating them. CDR1 is MNHEY, CDR2 SVGEGT, per germline. CDR3 length: 17 residues. The CDR3 protein is CASSSNPNLRVNQPQHF. The CDR3 DNA is TGTGCCAGCAGTTCCAACCCAAATCTCAGGGTTAATCAGCCCCAGCATTTT.

J is TRBJ1-4 and V is TRBV27; TRBD1 might be the D (5 bases). Trimming shortened V by 5 bases and J by 13 bases, and 20 bases separated the two germline ends. The CDR3 consists of 14 residues. From germline, CDR1 is MNHEY and CDR2 SMNVEV (reference sequence). DNA of the CDR3: TGTGCCAGCAGTCTCGCCCCCGGGGGAGCAGCACTGTTTTTT. Its protein product is CASSLAPGGAALFF.

This clonotype was seen repeatedly, ten times or more. This chain connects TRBV20-1 to TRBJ2-5; D tentatively reads TRBD1 or TRBD2 (5 bases each). Trimming cost V 0 bases and J 1 base, with 9 bases left between them. This CDR3 has 14 amino acids. CDR1 and CDR2 (germline): DFQATT, SNEGSKA (reference sequence). For the CDR3, the DNA is TGCAGTGCTAGAGATTTGGGACCCCAAGAGACCCAGTACTTC. Protein sequence: CSARDLGPQETQYF.

In regard to this clonotype: The junction differs from germline at one of its ends, possibly a read error. V and J are TRBV12-3 or TRBV12-4 and TRBJ2-7; D unclear. The CDR3 consists of 13 residues. CDR3 region: CAGSLASSYEQYF. The DNA for the CDR3 is TGTGCCGGCAGTTTAGCCAGCTCCTACGAGCAGTACTTC.

This clonotype was detected only a few times. The J gene is TRBJ1-4, the V gene TRBV20-1; D may be TRBD1 (6 bases). There are 14 residues in the CDR3. Trimming stripped 5 bases from V and 7 bases from J, with 17 bases between. The germline CDR1 and CDR2 sequences are DFQATT and SNEGSKA (reference sequence). For the CDR3, the DNA is TGCAGTGCTGGGGGGCCAGCTAGGGGTGAAAAACTGTTTTTT. It translates to CSAGGPARGEKLFF.

This clonotype was seen at least ten times. This chain uses TRBV4-2 with TRBJ2-1, with D possibly TRBD2 on 6 matching bases. From germline, CDR1 is LGHNA and CDR2 YNFKEQ. CDR3 length equals 14 residues. The V gene lost 1 base and the J gene lost 10 bases, with 14 bases spanning the gap. Here the CDR3 DNA reads TGTGCCAGCAGCCAAGGTCCGCTAGCGTCGGAGCAGTTCTTC. Residues: CASSQGPLASEQFF.

As for this clonotype: Compared with germline, one end of the junction differs, possibly owing to a read error. The chain recombines TRBV11-2 with TRBJ2-7; the match to TRBD1 covers 9 bases. The CDR3 loop spans 16 amino acids. CDR1 SGHAT and CDR2 FQNNGV come from the germline V gene. The CDR3 here is CASSPRAGQGSYKQYF. For the CDR3, the DNA is TGTGCCAGCAGCCCCCGGGCGGGACAGGGCTCCTACAAGCAGTACTTC.

The chain has TRBV6-1 and TRBJ1-2; TRBD1 might be the D (5 bases). Germline CDR1 reads MNHNS; CDR2 reads SASEGT. This CDR3 spans 11 amino acids. V shed 8 bases and J shed 4 bases, with 8 bases lying between them. The CDR3 reads CASWRGYGYTF. CDR3 in DNA: TGTGCCAGCTGGAGGGGCTATGGCTACACCTTC.

The chain is built from TRBV6-1 and TRBJ2-7; D call uncertain. This CDR3 has 12 amino acids. Germline V gene data show CDR1 as MNHNS and CDR2 as SASEGT. Trimming shortened V by 3 bases and J by 3 bases, and 6 bases separated the two germline ends. CDR3 region: CASSDGYYEQYF. In DNA, the CDR3 is TGTGCCAGCAGTGACGGGTACTACGAGCAGTACTTC.

This clonotype was counted many times. The gene calls are TRBV20-1 and TRBJ1-4; D gene uncertain. From germline, CDR1 is DFQATT and CDR2 SNEGSKA (reference sequence). V dropped 3 bases and J dropped 5 bases, with 13 bases sitting between them. The CDR3 contains 14 residues. Here the CDR3 reads CSASLRALNEKLFF. The CDR3 region has the DNA TGCAGTGCTAGCTTACGGGCCCTCAATGAAAAACTGTTTTTT.

The sample holds many counts of this clonotype. This chain links TRBV12-3 or TRBV12-4 with TRBJ2-7; D might be TRBD2 (5 bases). The CDR3 extends over 13 amino acids. V shed 5 bases and J shed 6 bases, with 14 bases lying between them. The CDR3 nucleotides are TGTGCCAGCAGTGCCCCACTAGGATTCGAGCAGTACTTC. This sequence encodes CASSAPLGFEQYF.

The sample holds many counts of this clonotype. V usage is TRBV2 and J usage is TRBJ1-4; possible D gene TRBD1, 5 bases. The V end was cut by 6 bases, the J end by 2 bases, with 19 bases between. This CDR3 comprises 17 residues. The germline CDR1 and CDR2 sequences are SNHLY and FYNNEI. The CDR3 is CASRPPAGRATNEKLFF. Written as DNA, the CDR3 is TGTGCCAGCAGGCCCCCAGCCGGCAGGGCGACTAATGAAAAACTGTTTTTT.

This clonotype was seen repeatedly, ten times or more. The chain joins TRBV18 to TRBJ1-2; the D is unclear. This CDR3 is built from 14 residues. CDR1 and CDR2 from the germline V gene are KGHSH and LQKENI. The germline V and J ends were trimmed by 3 bases and 8 bases, with 16 bases remaining between them. In nucleotides, the CDR3 is TGTGCCAGCTCACCTCTAACAGACCTCGGAGGCTACACCTTC. Translated, it gives CASSPLTDLGGYTF.

This clonotype has only a few counts. This clone may be a read error of a much larger clone one base away. This chain joins TRBV5-1 and TRBJ2-7, with 7 positions matching TRBD1. V gave up 4 bases and J gave up 4 bases; unmatched junction bases: 14. This CDR3 has 16 residues. Germline V CDR1 and CDR2: SGHRS, YFSETQ. Here the CDR3 DNA reads TGCGCCAGCAGCCAAGTCGGGTCCGGGACAGCTTACGAGCAGTACTTC. Translating gives CASSQVGSGTAYEQYF.

The J gene is TRBJ2-2, the V gene TRBV5-1; D possibly matches TRBD1 or TRBD2 (5 bases each). Per germline, CDR1 SGHRS and CDR2 YFSETQ. The V and J ends lost 5 bases and 0 bases respectively, with 8 bases between them. The CDR3 extends over 14 amino acids. The CDR3 bases are TGCGCCAGCAGAGAGGGGCCGAACACCGGGGAGCTGTTTTTT. Residues: CASREGPNTGELFF. Full variable domain (missing parts from reference TRBV5-1 and TRBJ2-2): KAGVTQTPRYLIKTRGQQVTLSCSPISGHRSVSWYQQTPGQGLQFLFEYFSETQRNKGNFPGRFSGRQFSNSRSEMNVSTLELGDSALYLCASREGPNTGELFFGEGSRLTVL.

This clonotype was detected ten times or more. The chain links TRBV5-1 to TRBJ2-1, with unresolved D. The CDR3 length is 13 residues. V was cut by 4 bases and J by 7 bases, with 12 bases left in between. CDR1 is SGHRS, CDR2 YFSETQ, per germline. DNA for the CDR3: TGCGCCAGCAGCAATGATTGGAAGAATGAGCAGTTCTTC. Protein sequence: CASSNDWKNEQFF.

This clonotype has at least ten counts. The J gene is TRBJ1-5, the V gene TRBV6-1; 7 positions match TRBD1. The CDR3 contains 16 residues. Germline CDR1 reads MNHNS; CDR2 reads SASEGT. Trimming took 6 bases from V and 0 from J; bases not matched to a gene: 8. In DNA form, the CDR3 reads TGTGCCAGCAGACAGGGGCCCAAGTATAGCAATCAGCCCCAGCATTTT. Residues: CASRQGPKYSNQPQHF.

This clonotype was seen ten or more times. The chain's CDR3 is CSARDTGMALKDTGELFF. In DNA, the CDR3 is TGCAGTGCTAGAGATACGGGGATGGCCCTTAAGGACACCGGGGAGCTGTTTTTT. The rearrangement uses TRBV20-1 and TRBJ2-2; a weak D match, TRBD2 (5 bases). The CDR3 extends over 18 amino acids. The V gene's germline CDR1 is DFQATT and CDR2 SNEGSKA (reference sequence). Trimming removed 0 bases at V and 3 bases at J, with 20 bases between.

At least ten counts were recorded for this clonotype. This chain joins TRBV27 and TRBJ1-1, with 8 bases fitting TRBD1. V trimming: 5 bases; J trimming: 5 bases; junction bases outside the gene matches: 7. The CDR3 is 14 amino acids. CDR1 is MNHEY, CDR2 SMNVEV, per germline (reference sequence). The CDR3 loop is CASSPQGVGTEAFF. The DNA for the CDR3 is TGTGCCAGCAGTCCACAGGGGGTGGGGACTGAAGCTTTCTTT.

The V gene is TRBV7-9, the J gene TRBJ2-1; 12 bases line up with TRBD2. Germline V gene data show CDR1 as SEHNR and CDR2 as FQNEAQ (reference sequence). With 4 bases clipped from V and 9 bases from J, the junction kept 7 bases outside the gene matches. This CDR3 region has 15 residues. Here the CDR3 reads CASSSTSGRGSEQFF. CDR3 DNA sequence: TGTGCCAGCAGCTCGACTAGCGGGAGAGGGAGTGAGCAGTTCTTC.

The chain uses TRBV6-6 and TRBJ1-6; 8 bases map to TRBD1. Germline CDR1 reads MNHNY; CDR2 reads SVGAGI (reference sequence). The V and J ends lost 2 bases and 14 bases, in that order; junction bases with no gene match: 14. The CDR3 length is 16 residues. CDR3 residues: CASSYGQGQGREALHF. Here the CDR3 DNA reads TGTGCCAGCAGTTACGGACAGGGCCAGGGGAGAGAAGCCCTCCACTTT.

This clonotype was counted many times. The chain employs TRBV28 and TRBJ1-2, with D unresolved. V was cut by 3 bases and J by 4 bases, with 9 bases left in between. Germline loops: CDR1 MDHEN, CDR2 SYDVKM. This CDR3 spans 13 amino acids. This CDR3 reads CASSLKVFYGYTF. CDR3 nucleotides: TGTGCCAGCAGTTTGAAGGTTTTCTATGGCTACACCTTC.

This clonotype was seen ten or more times. The CDR3 reads CASSFDRENEQYF. In DNA form, the CDR3 reads TGTGCCAGCAGCTTCGACAGGGAGAACGAGCAGTACTTC. This chain uses TRBV7-2 with TRBJ2-7, with 7 bases identical to TRBD1. Germline V CDR1 and CDR2: SGHTA, FQGNSA. Unmatched junction bases numbered 4, after V lost 3 bases and J lost 5 bases. CDR3 length: 13 residues.